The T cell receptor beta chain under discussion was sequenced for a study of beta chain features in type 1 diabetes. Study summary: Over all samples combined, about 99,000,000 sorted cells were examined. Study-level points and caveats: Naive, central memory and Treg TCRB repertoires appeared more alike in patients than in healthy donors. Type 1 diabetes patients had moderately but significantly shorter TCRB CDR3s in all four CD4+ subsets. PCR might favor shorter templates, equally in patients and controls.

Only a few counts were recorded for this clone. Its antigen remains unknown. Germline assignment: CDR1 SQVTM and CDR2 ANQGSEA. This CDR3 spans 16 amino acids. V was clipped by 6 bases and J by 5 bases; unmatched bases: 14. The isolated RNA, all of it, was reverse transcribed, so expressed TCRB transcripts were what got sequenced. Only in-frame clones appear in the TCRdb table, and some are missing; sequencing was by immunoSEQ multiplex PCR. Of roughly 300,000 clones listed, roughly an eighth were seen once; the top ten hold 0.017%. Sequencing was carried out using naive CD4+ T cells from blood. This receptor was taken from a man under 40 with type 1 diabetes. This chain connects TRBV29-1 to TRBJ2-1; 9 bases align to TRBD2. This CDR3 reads CSVGSFLAGANNEQFF. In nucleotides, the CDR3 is TGCAGCGTCGGGTCCTTCTTAGCGGGAGCGAACAATGAGCAGTTCTTC.